These T cell receptor beta chains were read from a single sample in a study of control samples from healthy donors and cancer patients. Libraries were prepared by immunoSEQ multiplex PCR; TCRdb keeps only in-frame clonotypes and omits some of them. The table shows tens of thousands of clones, with approximately 80% occurring only once. Sequencing was carried out using blood. The receptors derive from a man in his thirties or forties in good health. Both conserved end residues are part of each CDR3. The D gene is left open where the match is weak. Clone size, where shown, is once, few, many, or a class for clones that have expanded.

J gene: TRBJ1-3; V gene: TRBV28; clone size: NA; D gene: NA; CDR3 protein: CASSLRSSGNTIYF; CDR3 DNA: TGTGCCAGCAGTTTGCGGAGCTCTGGAAACACCATATATTTT
J gene: TRBJ2-7; V gene: TRBV29-1; clone size: NA; D gene: TRBD1; CDR3 protein: CSVDGTGSNEQYF; CDR3 DNA: TGCAGCGTTGACGGGACAGGGTCAAACGAGCAGTACTTC
J gene: TRBJ1-4; V gene: TRBV2; clone size: NA; D gene: NA; CDR3 protein: CASSEVARDEKLFF; CDR3 DNA: TGTGCCAGCAGTGAAGTTGCCAGGGACGAAAAACTGTTTTTT
J gene: TRBJ1-2; V gene: TRBV28; clone size: once; D gene: TRBD1; CDR3 protein: CARPGQGWVFFRDGYTF; CDR3 DNA: TGTGCCAGGCCGGGACAGGGATGGGTTTTTTTTCGGGATGGCTACACCTTC
J gene: TRBJ1-1; V gene: TRBV5-1; clone size: NA; D gene: TRBD1; CDR3 protein: CASRSQGMNTEAFF; CDR3 DNA: TGCGCCAGCCGCTCACAGGGGATGAACACTGAAGCTTTCTTT
J gene: TRBJ1-6; V gene: TRBV30; clone size: NA; D gene: TRBD1; CDR3 protein: CAGRVTGNSPLHF; CDR3 DNA: TGTGCCGGTAGAGTGACAGGGAATTCACCCCTCCACTTT
J gene: TRBJ1-4; V gene: TRBV19; clone size: NA; D gene: NA; CDR3 protein: CASSIGYITNEKLFF; CDR3 DNA: TGTGCCAGTAGTATAGGGTATATCACTAATGAAAAACTGTTTTTT
J gene: TRBJ2-3; V gene: TRBV5-1; clone size: NA; D gene: NA; CDR3 protein: CASSLAPSTDTQYF; CDR3 DNA: TGCGCCAGCAGCTTAGCGCCGAGCACAGATACGCAGTATTTT
J gene: TRBJ1-1; V gene: TRBV5-1; clone size: NA; D gene: TRBD1; CDR3 protein: CASSLEDRGYTEAFF; CDR3 DNA: TGCGCCAGCAGCTTGGAGGACAGGGGGTACACTGAAGCTTTCTTT
J gene: TRBJ2-7; V gene: TRBV6-2/TRBV6-3; clone size: NA; D gene: NA; CDR3 protein: CASSYDRPQFYEQYF; CDR3 DNA: TGTGCCAGCAGTTACGACAGACCCCAGTTCTACGAGCAGTACTTC
J gene: TRBJ1-1; V gene: TRBV29-1; clone size: NA; D gene: NA; CDR3 protein: CSVERTAGTEAFF; CDR3 DNA: TGCAGCGTTGAGAGGACCGCGGGGACTGAAGCTTTCTTT
J gene: TRBJ2-3; V gene: TRBV24-1; clone size: once; D gene: TRBD1; CDR3 protein: CATRGQGNTDTQYF; CDR3 DNA: TGTGCCACAAGAGGACAGGGGAACACAGATACGCAGTATTTT
J gene: TRBJ2-6; V gene: TRBV18; clone size: NA; D gene: NA; CDR3 protein: CASSRDTRANVLTF; CDR3 DNA: TGTGCCAGCTCACGGGACACCCGGGCCAACGTCCTGACTTTC
J gene: TRBJ2-2; V gene: TRBV19; clone size: NA; D gene: TRBD2; CDR3 protein: CASTRPGLAHTGELFF; CDR3 DNA: TGTGCCAGTACCCGGCCCGGACTAGCTCACACCGGGGAGCTGTTTTTT
J gene: TRBJ2-3; V gene: TRBV19; clone size: NA; D gene: TRBD2; CDR3 protein: CASSRTSLITDTQYF; CDR3 DNA: TGTGCCAGTAGCAGGACTAGCTTAATCACAGATACGCAGTATTTT
J gene: TRBJ2-1; V gene: TRBV28; clone size: NA; D gene: TRBD2; CDR3 protein: CASRGLAGGLRQFF; CDR3 DNA: TGTGCCAGCAGAGGACTAGCGGGAGGCCTGCGGCAGTTCTTC